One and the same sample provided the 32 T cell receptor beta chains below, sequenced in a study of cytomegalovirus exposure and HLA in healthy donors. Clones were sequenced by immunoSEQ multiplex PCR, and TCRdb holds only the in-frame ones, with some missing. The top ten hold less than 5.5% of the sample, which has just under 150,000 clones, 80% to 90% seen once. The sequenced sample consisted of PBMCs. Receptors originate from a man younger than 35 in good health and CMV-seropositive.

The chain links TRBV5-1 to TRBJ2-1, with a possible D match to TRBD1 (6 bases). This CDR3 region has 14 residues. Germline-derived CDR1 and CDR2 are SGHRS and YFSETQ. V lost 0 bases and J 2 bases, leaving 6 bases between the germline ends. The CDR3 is CASSLGDTYNEQFF. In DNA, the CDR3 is TGCGCCAGCAGCTTGGGGGACACCTACAATGAGCAGTTCTTC.

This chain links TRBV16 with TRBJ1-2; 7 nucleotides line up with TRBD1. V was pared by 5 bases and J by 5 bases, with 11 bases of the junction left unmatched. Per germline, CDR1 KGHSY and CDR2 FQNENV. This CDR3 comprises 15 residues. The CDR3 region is CASSASKGQFYGYTF. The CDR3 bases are TGTGCCAGCAGCGCGTCGAAGGGACAGTTTTATGGCTACACCTTC.

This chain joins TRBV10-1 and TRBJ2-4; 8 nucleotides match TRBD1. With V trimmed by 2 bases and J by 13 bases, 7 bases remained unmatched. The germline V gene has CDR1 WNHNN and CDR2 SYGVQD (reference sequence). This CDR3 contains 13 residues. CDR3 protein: CASSERTGQVQYF. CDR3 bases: TGCGCCAGCAGTGAGCGTACGGGACAGGTCCAGTACTTC.

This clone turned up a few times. CDR3 coding DNA: TGTGCCAGCCATACTAGCGGTTCCTACGAGCAGTACTTC. Amino acid sequence: CASHTSGSYEQYF. V and J are TRBV5-4 and TRBJ2-7; 8 nucleotides align to TRBD2. This CDR3 region has 13 residues. V was clipped by 7 bases and J by 1 base; unmatched bases: 4. Germline CDR1 SGHNT, CDR2 YYREEE (reference sequence).

The CDR3 bases are TGTGCCAGCTCACGACGGACTAGCGGGAGTACCGGGGAGCTGTTTTTT. Its protein is CASSRRTSGSTGELFF. V gene TRBV18 combines with J gene TRBJ2-2; 13 nucleotides align to TRBD2. The V gene end was trimmed by 4 bases and the J gene end by 5 bases; junction bases not matched to a gene: 4. This CDR3 has 16 residues. Germline CDR1 and CDR2: KGHSH and LQKENI.

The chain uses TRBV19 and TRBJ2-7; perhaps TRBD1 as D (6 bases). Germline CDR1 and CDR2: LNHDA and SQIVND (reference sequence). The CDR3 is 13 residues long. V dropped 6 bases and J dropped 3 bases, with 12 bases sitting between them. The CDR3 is CASSSYRDYEQYF. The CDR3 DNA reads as TGTGCCAGTAGCAGTTACAGGGACTACGAGCAGTACTTC.

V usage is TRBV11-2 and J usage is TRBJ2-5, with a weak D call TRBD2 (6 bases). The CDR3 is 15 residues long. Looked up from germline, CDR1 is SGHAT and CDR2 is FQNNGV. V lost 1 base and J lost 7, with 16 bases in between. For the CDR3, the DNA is TGTGCCAGCAGCTTAGTGGAGGGAGATTCTTGGACCCAGTACTTC. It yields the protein CASSLVEGDSWTQYF.

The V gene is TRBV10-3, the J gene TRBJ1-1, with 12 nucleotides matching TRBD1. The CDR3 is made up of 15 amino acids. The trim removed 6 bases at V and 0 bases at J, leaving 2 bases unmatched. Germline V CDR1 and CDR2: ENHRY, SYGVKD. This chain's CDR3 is CAIRGQGAVNTEAFF. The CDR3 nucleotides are TGTGCCATCAGGGGACAGGGGGCAGTGAACACTGAAGCTTTCTTT.

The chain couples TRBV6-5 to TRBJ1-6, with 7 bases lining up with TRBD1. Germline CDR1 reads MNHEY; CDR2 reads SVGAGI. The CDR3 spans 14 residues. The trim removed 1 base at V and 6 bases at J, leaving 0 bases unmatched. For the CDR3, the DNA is TGTGCCAGCAGTTACTGGGACAGTAATTCACCCCTCCACTTT. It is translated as CASSYWDSNSPLHF.

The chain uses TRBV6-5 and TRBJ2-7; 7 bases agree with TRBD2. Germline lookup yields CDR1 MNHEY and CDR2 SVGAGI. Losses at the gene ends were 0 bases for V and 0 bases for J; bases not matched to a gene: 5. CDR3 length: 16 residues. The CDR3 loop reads CASSYSSGVSSYEQYF. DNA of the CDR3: TGTGCCAGCAGTTACTCGAGCGGGGTTAGCTCCTACGAGCAGTACTTC.

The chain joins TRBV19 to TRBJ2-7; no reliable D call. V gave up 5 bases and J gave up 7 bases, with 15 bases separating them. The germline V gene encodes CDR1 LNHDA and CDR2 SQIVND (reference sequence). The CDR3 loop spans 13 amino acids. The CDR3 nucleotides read TGTGCCAGTAGTGGTGGAGCCGCCGGGGAGCAGTACTTC. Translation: CASSGGAAGEQYF.

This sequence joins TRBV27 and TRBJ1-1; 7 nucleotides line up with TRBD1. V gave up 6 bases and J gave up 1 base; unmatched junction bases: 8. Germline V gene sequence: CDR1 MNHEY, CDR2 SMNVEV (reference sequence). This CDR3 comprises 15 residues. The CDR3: CASRYSGQKNTEAFF. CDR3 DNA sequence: TGTGCCAGCAGGTATTCGGGACAGAAGAACACTGAAGCTTTCTTT.

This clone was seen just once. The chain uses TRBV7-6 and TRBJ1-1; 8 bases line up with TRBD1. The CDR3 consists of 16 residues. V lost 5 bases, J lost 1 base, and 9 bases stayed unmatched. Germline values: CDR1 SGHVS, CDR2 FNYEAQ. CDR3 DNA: TGTGCCAGCAGCCCAGGACAGGGTACGGCGAACACTGAAGCTTTCTTT. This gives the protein CASSPGQGTANTEAFF.

The CDR3 loop reads CASSFLTYNTGELFF. The CDR3 nucleotides read TGTGCCAGCAGCTTTCTAACCTATAACACCGGGGAGCTGTTTTTT. The chain employs TRBV5-5 and TRBJ2-2, with D unclear. V lost 2 bases and J lost 2, with 10 bases in between. The CDR3 sequence is 15 residues long. The V gene's germline CDR1 is SGHKS and CDR2 YYEKEE (reference sequence). The whole variable domain, filled in from reference TRBV5-5 and TRBJ2-2, reads DAGVTQSPTHLIKTRGQQVTLRCSPISGHKSVSWYQQVLGQGPQFIFQYYEKEERGRGNFPDRFSARQFPNYSSELNVNALLLGDSALYLCASSFLTYNTGELFFGEGSRLTVL.

CDR3: CAWSVGGHRQPQHF. CDR3 nucleotides: TGTGCCTGGAGTGTAGGAGGGCACCGCCAGCCCCAGCATTTT. The rearrangement links TRBV30 to TRBJ1-5; no definite D call. Germline V gene data show CDR1 as GTSNPN and CDR2 as SVGIG (reference sequence). The V gene lost 0 bases and the J gene lost 7 bases, with 13 bases spanning the gap. The CDR3 length is 14 residues.

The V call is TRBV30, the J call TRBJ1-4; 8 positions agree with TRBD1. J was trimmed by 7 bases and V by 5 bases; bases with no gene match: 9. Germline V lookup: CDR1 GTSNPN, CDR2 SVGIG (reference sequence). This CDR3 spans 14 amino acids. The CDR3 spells CAWARGRGGEKLFF. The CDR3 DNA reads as TGTGCCTGGGCCAGGGGGCGCGGTGGTGAAAAACTGTTTTTT.

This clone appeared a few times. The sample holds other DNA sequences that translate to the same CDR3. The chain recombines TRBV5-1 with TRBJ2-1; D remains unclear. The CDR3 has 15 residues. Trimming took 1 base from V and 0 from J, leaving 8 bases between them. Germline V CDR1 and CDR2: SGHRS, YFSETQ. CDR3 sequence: CASSLQDFSYNEQFF. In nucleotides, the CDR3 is TGCGCCAGCAGCTTGCAGGATTTCTCCTACAATGAGCAGTTCTTC.

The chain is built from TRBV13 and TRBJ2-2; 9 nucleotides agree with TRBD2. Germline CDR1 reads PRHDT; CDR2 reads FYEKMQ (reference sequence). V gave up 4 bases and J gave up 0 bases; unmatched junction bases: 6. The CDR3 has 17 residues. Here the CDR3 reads CASSSYKREANTGELFF. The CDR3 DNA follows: TGTGCCAGCAGCTCCTATAAGCGGGAGGCGAACACCGGGGAGCTGTTTTTT.

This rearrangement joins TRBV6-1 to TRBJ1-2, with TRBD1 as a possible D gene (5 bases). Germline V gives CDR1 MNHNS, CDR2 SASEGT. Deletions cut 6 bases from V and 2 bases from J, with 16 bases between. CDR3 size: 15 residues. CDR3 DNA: TGTGCCAGCAGCCCCGCCAGGGCCGGGAACTATGGCTACACCTTC. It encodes CASSPARAGNYGYTF.

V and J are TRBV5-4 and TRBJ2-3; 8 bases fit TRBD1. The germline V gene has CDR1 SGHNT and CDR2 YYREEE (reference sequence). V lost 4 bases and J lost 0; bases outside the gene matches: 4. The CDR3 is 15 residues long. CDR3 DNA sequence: TGTGCCAGCAGCGCCCGGACAGGGAGCACAGATACGCAGTATTTT. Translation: CASSARTGSTDTQYF.

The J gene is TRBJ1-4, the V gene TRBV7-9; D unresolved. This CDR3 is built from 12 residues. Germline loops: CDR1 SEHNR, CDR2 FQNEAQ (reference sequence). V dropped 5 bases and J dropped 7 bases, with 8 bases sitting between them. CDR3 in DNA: TGTGCCAGCAGCCTCCTTCCTGAAAAACTGTTTTTT. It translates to CASSLLPEKLFF.

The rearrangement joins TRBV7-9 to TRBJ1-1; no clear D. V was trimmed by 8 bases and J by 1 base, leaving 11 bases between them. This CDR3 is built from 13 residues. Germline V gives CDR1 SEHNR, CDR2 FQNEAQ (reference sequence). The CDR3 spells CASFKAGNTEAFF. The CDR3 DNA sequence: TGTGCCAGCTTCAAAGCGGGGAACACTGAAGCTTTCTTT. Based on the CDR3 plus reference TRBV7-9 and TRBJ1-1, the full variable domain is DTGVSQNPRHKITKRGQNVTFRCDPISEHNRLYWYRQTLGQGPEFLTYFQNEAQLEKSRLLSDRFSAERPKGSFSTLEIQRTEQGDSAMYLCASFKAGNTEAFFGQGTRLTVV.

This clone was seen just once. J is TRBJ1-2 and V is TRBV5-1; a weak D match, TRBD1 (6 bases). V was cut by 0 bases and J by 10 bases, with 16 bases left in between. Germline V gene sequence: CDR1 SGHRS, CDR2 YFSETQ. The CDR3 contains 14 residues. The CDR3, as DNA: TGCGCCAGCAGCTTGGCTATTGGGGACACGGTCTACACCTTC. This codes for CASSLAIGDTVYTF.

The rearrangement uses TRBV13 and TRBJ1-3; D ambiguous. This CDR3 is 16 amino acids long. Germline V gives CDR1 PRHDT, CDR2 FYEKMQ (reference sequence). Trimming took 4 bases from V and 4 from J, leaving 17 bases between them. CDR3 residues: CASSSTDRGKGNTIYF. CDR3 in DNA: TGTGCCAGCAGCTCAACTGACCGAGGGAAAGGAAACACCATATATTTT.

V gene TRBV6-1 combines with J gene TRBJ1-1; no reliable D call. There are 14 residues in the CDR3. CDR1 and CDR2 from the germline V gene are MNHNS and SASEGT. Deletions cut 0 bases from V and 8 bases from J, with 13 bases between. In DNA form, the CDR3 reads TGTGCCAGCAGTGAAGCGCTTCGGGAAGGCGAAGCTTTCTTT. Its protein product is CASSEALREGEAFF.

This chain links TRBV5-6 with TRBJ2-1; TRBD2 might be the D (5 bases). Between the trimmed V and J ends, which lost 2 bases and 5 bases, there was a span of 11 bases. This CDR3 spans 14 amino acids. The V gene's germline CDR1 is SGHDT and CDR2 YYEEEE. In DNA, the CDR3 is TGTGCCAGCAGCTTCTCGGCAGCGGACAATGAGCAGTTCTTC. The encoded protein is CASSFSAADNEQFF. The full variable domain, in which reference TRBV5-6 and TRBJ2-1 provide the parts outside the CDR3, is DAGVTQSPTHLIKTRGQQVTLRCSPKSGHDTVSWYQQALGQGPQFIFQYYEEEERQRGNFPDRFSGHQFPNYSSELNVNALLLGDSALYLCASSFSAADNEQFFGPGTRLTVL.

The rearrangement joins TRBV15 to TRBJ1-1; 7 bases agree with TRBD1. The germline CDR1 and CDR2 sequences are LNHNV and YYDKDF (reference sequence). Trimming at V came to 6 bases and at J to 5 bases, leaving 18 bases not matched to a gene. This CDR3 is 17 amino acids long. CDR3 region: CATRALPGTDLRTEAFF. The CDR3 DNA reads TGTGCCACCAGGGCCCTCCCCGGGACAGATTTGCGGACTGAAGCTTTCTTT.

In DNA form, the CDR3 reads TGTGCCTGGAGTCTTGGACTCTTCCAAGAGACCCAGTACTTC. Translated, it gives CAWSLGLFQETQYF. The chain couples TRBV30 to TRBJ2-5; TRBD2 is a possible D gene (5 bases). Germline CDR1 reads GTSNPN; CDR2 reads SVGIG (reference sequence). This CDR3 has 14 residues. V was trimmed by 2 bases and J by 1 base, leaving 11 bases between them. Full variable domain (remainder filled in from reference TRBV30 and TRBJ2-5): SQTIHQWPATLVQPVGSPLSLECTVEGTSNPNLYWYRQAAGRGLQLLFYSVGIGQISSEVPQNLSASRPQDRQFILSSKKLLLSDSGFYLCAWSLGLFQETQYFGPGTRLLVL.

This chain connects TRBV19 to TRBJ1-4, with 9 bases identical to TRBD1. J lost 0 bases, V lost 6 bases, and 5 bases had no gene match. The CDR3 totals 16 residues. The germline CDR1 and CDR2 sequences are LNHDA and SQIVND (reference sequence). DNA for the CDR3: TGTGCCAGTAGCCGGGACAGGGAGACAACTAATGAAAAACTGTTTTTT. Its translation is CASSRDRETTNEKLFF.

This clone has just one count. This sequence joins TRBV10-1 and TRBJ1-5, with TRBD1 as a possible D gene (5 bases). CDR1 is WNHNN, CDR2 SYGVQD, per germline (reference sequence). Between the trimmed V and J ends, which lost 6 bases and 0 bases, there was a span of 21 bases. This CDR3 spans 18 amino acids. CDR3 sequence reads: CASSADSGGGPSNQPQHF. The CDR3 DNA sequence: TGCGCCAGCAGCGCCGACTCTGGGGGAGGTCCTAGCAATCAGCCCCAGCATTTT.

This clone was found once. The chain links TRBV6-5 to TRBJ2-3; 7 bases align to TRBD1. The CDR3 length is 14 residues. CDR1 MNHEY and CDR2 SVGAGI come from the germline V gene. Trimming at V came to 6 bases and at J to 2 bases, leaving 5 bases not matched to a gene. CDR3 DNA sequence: TGTGCCAGCAGAACGGGACAGTACACAGATACGCAGTATTTT. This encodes CASRTGQYTDTQYF.

As DNA, the CDR3 is TGTGCCAGCAGCTCAACCGGGACAGGGCCGATTTACGAGCAGTACTTC. Protein: CASSSTGTGPIYEQYF. V usage is TRBV7-9 and J usage is TRBJ2-7, with TRBD1 matching 9 bases. The V gene's germline CDR1 is SEHNR and CDR2 FQNEAQ (reference sequence). This CDR3 spans 16 amino acids. Losses at the gene ends were 4 bases for V and 4 bases for J; bases not matched to a gene: 11.